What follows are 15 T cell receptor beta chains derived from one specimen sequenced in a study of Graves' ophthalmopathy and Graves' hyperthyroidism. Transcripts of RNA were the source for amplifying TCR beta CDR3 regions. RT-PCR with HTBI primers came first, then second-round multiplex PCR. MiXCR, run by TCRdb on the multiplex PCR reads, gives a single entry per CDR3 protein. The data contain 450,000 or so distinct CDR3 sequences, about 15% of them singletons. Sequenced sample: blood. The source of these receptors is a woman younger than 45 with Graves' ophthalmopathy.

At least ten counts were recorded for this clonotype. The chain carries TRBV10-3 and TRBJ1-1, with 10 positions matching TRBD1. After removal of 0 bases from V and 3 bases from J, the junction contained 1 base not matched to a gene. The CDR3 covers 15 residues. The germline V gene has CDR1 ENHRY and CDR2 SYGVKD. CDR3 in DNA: TGTGCCATCAGTGAGTCAGGGACAGGGGACACTGAAGCTTTCTTT. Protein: CAISESGTGDTEAFF.

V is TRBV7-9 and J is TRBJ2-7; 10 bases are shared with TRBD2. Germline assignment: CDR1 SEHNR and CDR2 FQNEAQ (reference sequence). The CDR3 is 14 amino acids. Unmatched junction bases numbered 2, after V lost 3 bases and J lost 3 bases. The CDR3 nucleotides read TGTGCCAGCAGCTTTAGCGGGAGGATCTACGAGCAGTACTTC. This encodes CASSFSGRIYEQYF.

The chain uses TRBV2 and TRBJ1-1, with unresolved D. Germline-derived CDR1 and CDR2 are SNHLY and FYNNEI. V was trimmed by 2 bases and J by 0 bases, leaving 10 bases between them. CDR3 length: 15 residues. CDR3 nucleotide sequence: TGTGCCAGCAGTGAACGGGCAGCCGTGAACACTGAAGCTTTCTTT. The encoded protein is CASSERAAVNTEAFF.

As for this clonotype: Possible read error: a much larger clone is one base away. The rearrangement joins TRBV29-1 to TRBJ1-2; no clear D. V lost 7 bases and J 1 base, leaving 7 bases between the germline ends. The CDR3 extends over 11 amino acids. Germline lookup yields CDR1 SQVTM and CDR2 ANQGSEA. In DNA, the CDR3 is TGCAGCGGGATCTTTAACTATGGCTACACCTTC. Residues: CSGIFNYGYTF.

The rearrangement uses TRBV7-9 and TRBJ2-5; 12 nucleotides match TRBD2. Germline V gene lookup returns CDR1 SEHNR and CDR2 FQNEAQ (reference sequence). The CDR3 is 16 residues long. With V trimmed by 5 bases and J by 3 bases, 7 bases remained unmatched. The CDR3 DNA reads TGTGCCAGCAGCCGACGGAGACTAGCGGGAGAAGAGACCCAGTACTTC. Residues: CASSRRRLAGEETQYF. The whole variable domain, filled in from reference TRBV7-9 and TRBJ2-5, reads DTGVSQNPRHKITKRGQNVTFRCDPISEHNRLYWYRQTLGQGPEFLTYFQNEAQLEKSRLLSDRFSAERPKGSFSTLEIQRTEQGDSAMYLCASSRRRLAGEETQYFGPGTRLLVL.

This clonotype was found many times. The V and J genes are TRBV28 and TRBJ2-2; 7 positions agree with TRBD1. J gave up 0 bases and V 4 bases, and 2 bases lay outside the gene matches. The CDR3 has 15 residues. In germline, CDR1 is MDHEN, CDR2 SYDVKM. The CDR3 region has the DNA TGTGCCAGCAGTTCAGGGGGAGCGAACACCGGGGAGCTGTTTTTT. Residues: CASSSGGANTGELFF. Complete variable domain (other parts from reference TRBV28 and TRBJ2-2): DVKVTQSSRYLVKRTGEKVFLECVQDMDHENMFWYRQDPGLGLRLIYFSYDVKMKEKGDIPEGYSVSREKKERFSLILESASTNQTSMYLCASSSGGANTGELFFGEGSRLTVL.

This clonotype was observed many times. CDR3 coding DNA: TGTGCCAGCAGCTTTGGTGGCTACCAAGAGACCCAGTACTTC. It translates to CASSFGGYQETQYF. This chain connects TRBV7-2 to TRBJ2-5, with D hard to call. V dropped 3 bases and J dropped 0 bases, with 8 bases sitting between them. CDR1 and CDR2 from the germline V gene are SGHTA and FQGNSA. This CDR3 spans 14 amino acids. The whole variable domain, remainder taken from reference TRBV7-2 and TRBJ2-5, is GAGVSQSPSNKVTEKGKDVELRCDPISGHTALYWYRQSLGQGLEFLIYFQGNSAPDKSGLPSDRFSAERTGGSVSTLTIQRTQQEDSAVYLCASSFGGYQETQYFGPGTRLLVL.

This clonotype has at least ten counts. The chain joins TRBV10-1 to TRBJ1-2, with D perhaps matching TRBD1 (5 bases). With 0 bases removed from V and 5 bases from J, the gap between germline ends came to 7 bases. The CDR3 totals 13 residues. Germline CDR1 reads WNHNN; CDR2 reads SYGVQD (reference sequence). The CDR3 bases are TGCGCCAGCAGTGAGTCGAAGGGGTATGGCTACACCTTC. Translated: CASSESKGYGYTF.

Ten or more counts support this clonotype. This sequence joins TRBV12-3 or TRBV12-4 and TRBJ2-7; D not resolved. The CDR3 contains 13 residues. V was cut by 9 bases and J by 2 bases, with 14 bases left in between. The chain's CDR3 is CASRATGPYEQYF. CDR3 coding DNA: TGTGCCAGTAGGGCCACGGGCCCCTACGAGCAGTACTTC.

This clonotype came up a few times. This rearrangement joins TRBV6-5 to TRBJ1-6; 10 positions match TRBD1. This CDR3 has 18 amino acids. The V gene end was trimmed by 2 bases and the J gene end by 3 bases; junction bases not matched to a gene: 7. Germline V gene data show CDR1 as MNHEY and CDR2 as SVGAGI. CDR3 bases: TGTGCCAGCAGTTACCGGACAGGGGGTCTCTACTATAATTCACCCCTCCACTTT. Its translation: CASSYRTGGLYYNSPLHF.

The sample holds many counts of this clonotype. CDR3 in DNA: TGTGCCAGCAGTCTCTTCCGGGACAGGGCCATCGGCTACACCTTC. This sequence encodes CASSLFRDRAIGYTF. V and J are TRBV6-1 and TRBJ1-2; 9 bases agree with TRBD1. The CDR3 spans 15 residues. CDR1 MNHNS and CDR2 SASEGT come from the germline V gene. The V and J ends lost 5 bases and 8 bases, in that order; junction bases with no gene match: 12.

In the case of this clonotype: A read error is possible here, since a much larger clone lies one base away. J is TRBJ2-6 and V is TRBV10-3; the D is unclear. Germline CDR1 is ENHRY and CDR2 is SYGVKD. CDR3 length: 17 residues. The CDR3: CAISLKGILAGVNVLTF. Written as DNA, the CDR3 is TGTGCCATCTCACTAAAGGGAATCCTTGCTGGGGTCAACGTCCTGACTTTC.

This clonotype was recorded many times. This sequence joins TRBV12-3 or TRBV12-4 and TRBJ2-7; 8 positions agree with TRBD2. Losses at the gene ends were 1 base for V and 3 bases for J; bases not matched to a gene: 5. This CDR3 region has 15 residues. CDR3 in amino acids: CASSLVTSGLYEQYF. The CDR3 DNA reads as TGTGCCAGCAGTTTAGTCACTAGCGGTCTCTACGAGCAGTACTTC.

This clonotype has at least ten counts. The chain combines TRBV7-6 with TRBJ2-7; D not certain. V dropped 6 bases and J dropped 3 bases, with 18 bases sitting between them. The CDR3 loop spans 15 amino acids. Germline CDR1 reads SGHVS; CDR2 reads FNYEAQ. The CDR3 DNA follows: TGTGCCAGCAGTCCCCCCTCGGTACCGAGCTACGAGCAGTACTTC. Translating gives CASSPPSVPSYEQYF. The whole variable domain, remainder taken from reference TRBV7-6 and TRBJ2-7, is GAGVSQSPRYKVTKRGQDVALRCDPISGHVSLYWYRQALGQGPEFLTYFNYEAQQDKSGLPNDRFSAERPEGSISTLTIQRTEQRDSAMYRCASSPPSVPSYEQYFGPGTRLTVT.

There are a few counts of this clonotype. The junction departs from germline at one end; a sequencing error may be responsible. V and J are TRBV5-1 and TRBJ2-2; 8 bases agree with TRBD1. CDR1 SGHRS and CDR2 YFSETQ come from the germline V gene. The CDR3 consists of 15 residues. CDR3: CASSFWDRNTGELCF. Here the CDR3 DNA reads TGCGCCAGCAGCTTCTGGGACAGGAACACCGGGGAGCTGTGTTTT.